This T cell receptor beta chain was sequenced in a study of beta chain features in type 1 diabetes (dated by TCRdb to the late 2010s). Study-wide context: Mean age, gender distribution, total cell number and subset yield did not differ between patients and healthy donors. Across all samples, 107,917,701 sorted cells were examined, and cell number per subset correlated strongly with RNA yield. In the study, recently diagnosed type 1 diabetes patients and matched healthy donors were compared on the TCRB repertoires of their sorted circulating CD4+ T cell subsets. Regulatory and stem cell-like memory subsets were obtained from only 8 patients and about eight healthy donors, while naive and central memory subsets were obtained from all 28 donors.

Between the V and J ends, shortened by 6 bases and 0 bases respectively, the junction contains 9 bases. The germline V gene (reference sequence) provides CDR1 SEHNR and CDR2 FQNEAQ. Reading from cysteine to phenylalanine, the CDR3 counts 15 amino acids. Only the CDR3 portion is preserved as DNA: 45 bases, with reading frame beginning at the first base. The entire amount of isolated RNA was reverse transcribed using the High Capacity cDNA Reverse Transcription Kit, so the sequenced TCRB transcripts were expressed ones. Naive, central memory and regulatory T cell samples underwent deep immunoSEQ sequencing, averaging around 3.6 million total reads per sample. Sorted cells were lysed in RLT buffer, and RNA was extracted using DNase-treated RNeasy Micro or Mini kits according to cell number. To prevent cross-contamination, every cell subset was processed on its own, while patient and healthy donor samples were processed together. TCRB sequences were amplified from cDNA with the immunoSEQ multiplex PCR, producing 87-bp fragments spanning the CDR3 region. The amplicons were sequenced using the Illumina HiSeq platform. In the authors' own workflow: PCR bias was corrected computationally using synthetic template baselines, and reads within Hamming distance 2 were collapsed, with unmergeable singletons discarded. Reads were aligned against IMGT to assign V, D and J genes, CDR3 length and insertions or deletions at six rearrangement sites. Within each subset, clonotype counts were normalized to sorted cell number, and only after that were true diversity and Gini coefficients computed with the tcR R package. The overlap coefficient, calculated on TCRB nucleotide sequences, was used to quantify repertoire sharing. The table was pulled from immuneACCESS by TCRdb, which kept in-frame rearrangements only. Such tables lose some clones; where checked, under half of the loss comes from unresolved V genes, and the rest has no known cause. V and J calls and clone size come straight from that table; D and trimming were deduced from the DNA. The sample data list roughly 150,000 clones, and approximately 10% of these were observed just once. The ten largest clones take up roughly 0.72% of the sample.

Here is what the overall study found, with its caveats: HLA sub-analyses involved small numbers of individuals, so any influence of HLA type on TCRB rearrangement remained unresolved. At VDJ recombination sites, patients with type 1 diabetes made fewer insertions and deleted more nucleotides, a pattern implying thymic rearrangement abnormalities. Because cDNA was sequenced instead of genomic DNA, highly expressing activated cells could be over-represented, though the groups showed no difference in activation or CD3 levels. Naive, central memory and regulatory TCRB repertoires appeared to be more similar among patients than among healthy donors. PCR might favor shorter templates, but patient and control samples were amplified and corrected together, so any skew would affect both groups equally. Type 1 diabetes patients showed a moderate but significant shortening of TCRB CDR3 length in all four CD4+ subsets.

This clone was counted only a few times. No cognate antigen has been identified for it. Base quality data are lacking; no much larger clone is found one base away. A single peripheral blood draw of 95 to 150 mL on average was collected from each donor into heparinised tubes. Using a panel that included CD45RO, CCR7, CD25, CD127, CD95 and CD27, naive, central memory, regulatory and stem cell-like memory CD4+ T cells were sorted on a BD FACSAria II. Purity was above 95% for every sorted population. PBMCs were isolated right away by Lymphoprep density gradient centrifugation and were stained directly, without culture. So that batch effects would be minimized, each experiment stained and sorted samples in pairs, pairing one healthy donor with one patient.

The TCR comes from a woman in her 30s with type 1 diabetes. The sequence is built from TRBV7-9 and TRBJ2-6, with TRBD1 as a weak D call on 6 bases. Input material: central memory CD4+ T cells from blood. The DNA reads TGTGCCAGCAGTTTGGGACACTCTGGGGCCAACGTCCTGACTTTC. Translated, this is CASSLGHSGANVLTF. Reference TRBV7-9 and TRBJ2-6 proteins supply the regions before and after the CDR3; the full variable domain is: DTGVSQNPRHKITKRGQNVTFRCDPISEHNRLYWYRQTLGQGPEFLTYFQNEAQLEKSRLLSDRFSAERPKGSFSTLEIQRTEQGDSAMYLCASSLGHSGANVLTFGAGSRLTVL.